This TCR beta chain comes out of a study of response to subunit inactivated influenza vaccine. Notes on the study in general: Authors suggested seasonal influenza vaccinations each recruit few new T cells.

TCRdb reanalysed the RT-PCR reads using MiXCR and keeps one entry per CDR3 protein. The repertoire consists of just over 300,000 distinct CDR3 sequences, with approximately 21% occurring once and the leading ten covering 9% to 12%. V was pared by 3 bases and J by 8 bases, with 3 bases of the junction left unmatched. CDR1 is MNHEY, CDR2 SMNVEV, per germline (reference sequence). The CDR3 runs 14 residues. Note on this clonotype: The antigen is not known.

The source is a man aged 45 to 70 who received an inactivated influenza vaccine. The chain combines TRBV27 with TRBJ1-4; TRBD1 aligns across 10 bases. The specimen was PBMCs from blood, collected 21 months after vaccination. The CDR3 spells CASSFGTGEEKLFF. The CDR3 DNA reads as TGTGCCAGCAGTTTCGGGACAGGGGAGGAAAAACTGTTTTTT.